Shown below are 23 T cell receptor beta chains from a single sample sequenced in a study of T cells after yellow fever vaccination. Each CDR3 protein is one row after TCRdb ran MiXCR on the 5' RACE reads. Of some 560,000 distinct CDR3 sequences in the sample, about a sixth were seen once. Sequencing was performed on PBMCs, taken less than 6 days after the first yellow fever vaccination. The receptors were gathered from a man aged 18-30 years who received the YFV17D yellow fever vaccine.

This clonotype was counted a few times. The J gene is TRBJ2-5, the V gene TRBV4-1; 9 bases fit TRBD1. V lost 3 bases to trimming and J lost 4 bases; unmatched junction nucleotides: 9. In germline, CDR1 is MGHRA, CDR2 YSYEKL. This CDR3 spans 16 amino acids. The DNA for the CDR3 is TGCGCCAGCAGCCAGGCGGGACAGGGCTTACCAGAGACCCAGTACTTC. It encodes CASSQAGQGLPETQYF.

The chain recombines TRBV4-1 with TRBJ2-5; 9 positions agree with TRBD2. The germline V gene encodes CDR1 MGHRA and CDR2 YSYEKL. The CDR3 runs to 16 residues. Unmatched junction bases numbered 7, after V lost 4 bases and J lost 1 base. CDR3 coding DNA: TGCGCCAGCAGCCTACGACTAGCGGCGATCCAAGAGACCCAGTACTTC. Its protein is CASSLRLAAIQETQYF.

This clonotype has just a few counts. The chain carries TRBV6-5 and TRBJ1-1; D perhaps matches TRBD1 (6 bases). The CDR3 has 16 residues. With 2 bases removed from V and 5 bases from J, the gap between germline ends came to 18 bases. Germline CDR1 MNHEY, CDR2 SVGAGI. The CDR3: CASSYKFGRGGTEAFF. In DNA form, the CDR3 reads TGTGCCAGCAGTTACAAATTCGGCAGGGGAGGTACTGAAGCTTTCTTT.

V and J are TRBV12-3 or TRBV12-4 and TRBJ2-3; 8 positions agree with TRBD1. The V segment lost 5 bases and the J segment 3 bases; nucleotides outside the gene matches: 10. The CDR3 has 16 amino acids. The CDR3 coding sequence is TGTGCCAGCAGTAAACGACAGGGGAGTTGGACAGATACGCAGTATTTT. Its translation is CASSKRQGSWTDTQYF.

This clonotype has just a few counts. This chain connects TRBV7-2 to TRBJ1-5; unclear D gene. The CDR3 runs 13 residues. The germline V gene encodes CDR1 SGHTA and CDR2 FQGNSA. V was trimmed by 6 bases and J by 0 bases, leaving 6 bases between them. CDR3 protein: CASREHSNQPQHF. The CDR3 DNA follows: TGTGCCAGCAGGGAACATAGCAATCAGCCCCAGCATTTT.

This chain links TRBV18 with TRBJ1-5, with D possibly being TRBD1 (5 bases). Deletions cut 2 bases from V and 0 bases from J, with 11 bases between. The germline CDR1 and CDR2 sequences are KGHSH and LQKENI. The CDR3 is 16 amino acids. Here the CDR3 reads CASSPTTAYSNQPQHF. The CDR3 DNA follows: TGTGCCAGCTCACCAACGACAGCGTATAGCAATCAGCCCCAGCATTTT.

The V gene is TRBV5-4, the J gene TRBJ1-4; D perhaps matches TRBD1 (5 bases). CDR1 and CDR2 (germline): SGHNT, YYREEE (reference sequence). The CDR3 sequence is 14 residues long. V lost 2 bases, J lost 11 bases, and 16 bases lay in between. CDR3 sequence (DNA): TGTGCCAGCAGCTTTTTCCAGGGCCGCGAGAAACTGTTTTTT. As protein: CASSFFQGREKLFF.

There are a few counts of this clonotype. Written as DNA, the CDR3 is TGTGCCAGCACCAGCCTGCGGGGGAATTCCTACGAGCAGTACTTC. Protein product: CASTSLRGNSYEQYF. The chain links TRBV6-2 or TRBV6-3 to TRBJ2-7, with 7 bases fitting TRBD2. The CDR3 extends over 15 amino acids. The germline CDR1 and CDR2 sequences are MNHEY and SVGEGT. V was clipped by 7 bases and J by 1 base; unmatched bases: 10.

The gene calls are TRBV3-1 and TRBJ2-2, with D possibly matching TRBD2 (6 bases). The germline CDR1 and CDR2 sequences are LGHDT and YNNKEL (reference sequence). V was trimmed by 1 base and J by 2 bases, leaving 20 bases between them. The CDR3 covers 19 residues. CDR3 DNA: TGTGCCAGCAGCCAAGGACGGCCGTGGGCGGGGAGAAACACCGGGGAGCTGTTTTTT. Protein sequence: CASSQGRPWAGRNTGELFF.

This rearrangement joins TRBV4-3 to TRBJ1-4; TRBD1 aligns across 7 bases. There are 16 residues in the CDR3. In germline, CDR1 is LGHNA, CDR2 YSLEER. V was pared by 4 bases and J by 8 bases, with 13 bases of the junction left unmatched. CDR3 protein: CASSPRGGGLGEKLFF. The DNA for the CDR3 is TGCGCCAGCAGCCCCAGGGGGGGCGGCCTCGGAGAAAAACTGTTTTTT.

This clonotype was picked up many times. V and J are TRBV20-1 and TRBJ1-2, with D uncertain. The V end lost 3 bases, the J end lost 6 bases, and 14 bases lay between the germline ends. CDR1 and CDR2 (germline): DFQATT, SNEGSKA (reference sequence). The CDR3 loop spans 13 amino acids. The CDR3 nucleotides are TGCAGTGCTAGGGTCCAGTCCACCGATGGCTACACCTTC. It is translated as CSARVQSTDGYTF.

The V gene is TRBV7-9, the J gene TRBJ2-7; maybe TRBD2 (5 bases). CDR3 length equals 17 residues. Trimming cost V 2 bases and J 2 bases, with 19 bases left between them. CDR1 and CDR2 (germline): SEHNR, FQNEAQ (reference sequence). The CDR3 spells CASSLLHSGLNPYEQYF. CDR3 DNA sequence: TGTGCCAGCAGCTTACTCCATTCGGGGTTGAACCCCTACGAGCAGTACTTC.

CDR3 sequence: CASSWGTSGTYNEQFF. CDR3 nucleotide sequence: TGTGCCAGCAGCTGGGGGACTAGCGGGACCTACAATGAGCAGTTCTTC. The rearrangement uses TRBV5-4 and TRBJ2-1; 13 bases fit TRBD2. CDR3 length equals 16 residues. The germline V gene has CDR1 SGHNT and CDR2 YYREEE (reference sequence). V lost 3 bases and J lost 2; bases outside the gene matches: 2.

In this sample, this clonotype turned up a few times. The chain has TRBV11-2 and TRBJ2-2; possible D gene TRBD2, 5 bases. Trimming shortened V by 1 base and J by 1 base, and 13 bases separated the two germline ends. The CDR3 is made up of 17 amino acids. CDR1 is SGHAT and CDR2 is FQNNGV in the germline V gene. The CDR3 protein is CASSLGGRGLNTGELFF. The DNA for the CDR3 is TGTGCCAGCAGCTTAGGCGGCCGGGGTTTGAACACCGGGGAGCTGTTTTTT.

Only a few counts were recorded for this clonotype. The gene calls are TRBV2 and TRBJ1-6; TRBD1 matches at 8 bases. Germline assignment: CDR1 SNHLY and CDR2 FYNNEI. CDR3 length: 15 amino acids. V lost 3 bases, J lost 7 bases, and 5 bases stayed unmatched. As DNA, the CDR3 is TGTGCCAGCAGTGACAAACAGGGGGAAAATTCACCCCTCCACTTT. The encoded protein is CASSDKQGENSPLHF.

J is TRBJ2-1 and V is TRBV9; either TRBD1 or TRBD2 may supply D (5 bases each). The V gene lost 2 bases and the J gene lost 8 bases, with 20 bases spanning the gap. This CDR3 contains 16 residues. The germline V gene encodes CDR1 SGDLS and CDR2 YYNGEE. CDR3 amino acids: CASSVSGQGSFDEQFF. DNA for the CDR3: TGTGCCAGCAGCGTTTCGGGGCAGGGAAGTTTCGATGAGCAGTTCTTC.

The rearrangement links TRBV7-2 to TRBJ2-1; D call uncertain. The V end was cut by 7 bases, the J end by 4 bases, with 8 bases between. Germline V gene data show CDR1 as SGHTA and CDR2 as FQGNSA. This CDR3 comprises 12 residues. The CDR3 sequence is CASTPLYNEQFF. CDR3 sequence (DNA): TGTGCCAGCACCCCACTATACAATGAGCAGTTCTTC.

The rearrangement joins TRBV7-2 to TRBJ2-3; no clear D. CDR3 length: 15 residues. Looked up from germline, CDR1 is SGHTA and CDR2 is FQGNSA. The V end was cut by 2 bases, the J end by 3 bases, with 12 bases between. The CDR3 DNA reads TGTGCCAGCAGCTTATCCGTTTTGGAGACAGATACGCAGTATTTT. Protein product: CASSLSVLETDTQYF.

This clonotype appeared a few times. This chain uses TRBV11-2 with TRBJ2-3, with 10 bases identical to TRBD2. Unmatched junction bases numbered 14, after V lost 1 base and J lost 7 bases. In germline, CDR1 is SGHAT, CDR2 FQNNGV. CDR3 length equals 18 residues. Written as DNA, the CDR3 is TGTGCCAGCAGCTTAGGGGGGCTAGCGGGGGCCATTAGTCATACGCAGTATTTT. Its protein is CASSLGGLAGAISHTQYF.

V usage is TRBV10-3 and J usage is TRBJ2-7; D may match TRBD1 or TRBD2 (5 bases each). The CDR3 length is 17 residues. The germline CDR1 and CDR2 sequences are ENHRY and SYGVKD. Trimming took off 0 bases at V and 0 bases at J, with 15 bases between the two ends. This CDR3 reads CAISESRAGRSSYEQYF. The CDR3 bases are TGTGCCATCAGTGAGTCGAGGGCAGGGCGCAGCTCCTACGAGCAGTACTTC.

This chain uses TRBV28 with TRBJ2-4; D might be TRBD1 or TRBD2, each matching 5 bases. V was cut by 4 bases and J by 3 bases, with 10 bases left in between. Germline CDR1 is MDHEN and CDR2 is SYDVKM. The CDR3 has 14 residues. The CDR3: CASSSWDHKNIQYF. CDR3 DNA: TGTGCCAGCAGTTCGTGGGACCACAAAAACATTCAGTACTTC. Full variable domain (rest looked up from reference TRBV28 and TRBJ2-4): DVKVTQSSRYLVKRTGEKVFLECVQDMDHENMFWYRQDPGLGLRLIYFSYDVKMKEKGDIPEGYSVSREKKERFSLILESASTNQTSMYLCASSSWDHKNIQYFGAGTRLSVL.

This chain links TRBV5-1 with TRBJ1-1; D possibly corresponds to TRBD1 (5 bases). The CDR3 runs 15 residues. Germline V CDR1 and CDR2: SGHRS, YFSETQ. Trimming shortened V by 0 bases and J by 5 bases, and 14 bases separated the two germline ends. The CDR3 protein is CASSLVPGPMTEAFF. As DNA, the CDR3 is TGCGCCAGCAGCTTGGTCCCGGGGCCGATGACTGAAGCTTTCTTT.

This clonotype was found a few times. The chain combines TRBV6-1 with TRBJ2-1, with 7 nucleotides matching TRBD1. The junction had 6 bases not matched to a gene; V was cut back by 7 bases and J by 6 bases. CDR1 is MNHNS, CDR2 SASEGT, per germline. This CDR3 has 13 amino acids. CDR3 nucleotides: TGTGCCAGCAAGGGTACAGGGGCCAATGAGCAGTTCTTC. It translates to CASKGTGANEQFF.